The source of this TCR beta chain is a study of blood T cell repertoires in COVID-19. In the source study's methods: Reference gene primers were amplified, and this amplification served to estimate nucleated cell counts. The method was immunoSEQ multiplex PCR; TCRdb's version includes in-frame clones alone and lacks a portion of them. D and trimming were read from the DNA, whereas the V and J calls and clone size are those reported in that table. The table lists some 200,000 clones, over 75% of them singletons. The germline V and J ends were trimmed by 5 bases and 2 bases, with 13 bases remaining between them. Germline V gives CDR1 KGHSY, CDR2 FQNENV. CDR3 length: 15 amino acids.

The sample comprised PBMCs or T cells enriched from blood (not recorded which). The chain combines TRBV16 with TRBJ1-5; possible D gene TRBD1, 5 bases. This clonotype originated in a man aged 40-50 years who had recovered from COVID-19. CDR3 in amino acids: CASSKIQGGNQPQHF. DNA for the CDR3: TGTGCCAGCAGCAAAATCCAAGGGGGCAATCAGCCCCAGCATTTT.